One sample yielded the 23 T cell receptor beta chains listed below, sequenced in a study of T cell repertoires in cytomegalovirus infection. TCRdb reprocessed the reads with MiXCR, giving one entry per CDR3 protein. This table holds about 770,000 distinct CDR3 sequences, about 29% found once. These receptors have no identified antigens. This material consisted of cultured CD8+ T cells from PBMCs, taken from culture after CMV antigen stimulation. The source is a human donor in good health (CMV status not recorded). Some clones in this sample may be carry-over from other donors' samples.

The table lists this clonotype with a few counts. The CDR3 DNA is TGTGCCAGCAGCGTAGCCGGTTCAAATGAAAAACTGTTTTTT. This sequence encodes CASSVAGSNEKLFF. The chain is built from TRBV9 and TRBJ1-4; D not certain. V was clipped by 0 bases and J by 5 bases, with 8 bases between them. This CDR3 is built from 14 residues. Looked up from germline, CDR1 is SGDLS and CDR2 is YYNGEE.

The CDR3 reads CASSLRGISYNEQFF. The CDR3 region has the DNA TGTGCCAGCAGTTTGAGGGGAATCTCCTACAATGAGCAGTTCTTC. The chain employs TRBV12-3 or TRBV12-4 and TRBJ2-1; either TRBD1 or TRBD2 may fit D (5 bases each). V shed 3 bases and J shed 0 bases, with 9 bases lying between them. The CDR3 loop spans 15 amino acids.

This clonotype was recorded a few times. The chain links TRBV6-2 or TRBV6-3 to TRBJ1-6, with D perhaps TRBD1 (5 bases). The ends were cut back, 0 bases at V and 4 bases at J, with 7 bases in the middle. The germline CDR1 and CDR2 sequences are MNHEY and SVGEGT. The CDR3 covers 15 residues. The CDR3: CASSYSRAYNSPLHF. The CDR3 nucleotides read TGTGCCAGCAGTTACTCCAGGGCATATAATTCACCCCTCCACTTT.

Only a few counts were recorded for this clonotype. This rearrangement joins TRBV14 to TRBJ1-1; D is ambiguous. Germline CDR1 and CDR2: SGHDN and FVKESK. The CDR3 is 13 residues long. Trimming left V 0 bases short and J 5 bases short, with 7 bases between. The DNA for the CDR3 is TGTGCCAGCAGCCAAGATATGGGAACTGAAGCTTTCTTT. Encoded protein: CASSQDMGTEAFF.

The rearrangement joins TRBV7-9 to TRBJ2-1, with D perhaps matching TRBD1 (5 bases). Germline CDR1 SEHNR, CDR2 FQNEAQ (reference sequence). This CDR3 comprises 14 residues. With 0 bases removed from V and 6 bases from J, the gap between germline ends came to 9 bases. CDR3 in DNA: TGTGCCAGCAGCTTAGCGGCAGGGCTCAATGAGCAGTTCTTC. Protein sequence: CASSLAAGLNEQFF.

This clonotype appeared a single time. The rearrangement joins TRBV20-1 to TRBJ1-1; D is unclear. This CDR3 spans 13 amino acids. From germline, CDR1 is DFQATT and CDR2 SNEGSKA (reference sequence). Trimming cost V 4 bases and J 1 base, with 10 bases left between them. The CDR3, as DNA: TGCAGTGCTACCCTGGTAAGGAACACTGAAGCTTTCTTT. It encodes CSATLVRNTEAFF.

This clonotype was observed a handful of times. The V call is TRBV19, the J call TRBJ2-1, with 7 positions matching TRBD2. V trimming: 7 bases; J trimming: 1 base; junction bases outside the gene matches: 10. There are 16 residues in the CDR3. Germline CDR1 and CDR2: LNHDA and SQIVND (reference sequence). The CDR3 spells CASKTGTISSYNEQFF. The CDR3 region has the DNA TGTGCCAGTAAAACCGGGACTATTAGTTCCTACAATGAGCAGTTCTTC. Looking up the rest from reference TRBV19 and TRBJ2-1 gives the full variable domain: DGGITQSPKYLFRKEGQNVTLSCEQNLNHDAMYWYRQDPGQGLRLIYYSQIVNDFQKGDIAEGYSVSREKKESFPLTVTSAQKNPTAFYLCASKTGTISSYNEQFFGPGTRLTVL.

This clonotype was recorded a few times. The CDR3 nucleotides read TGTGCCAGCAGTTACAGCCAATCCGGACAGGGCACAGATACGCAGTATTTT. Amino acid sequence: CASSYSQSGQGTDTQYF. V is TRBV6-2 or TRBV6-3 and J is TRBJ2-3; the match to TRBD1 covers 7 bases. The CDR3 is 17 amino acids. J gave up 1 base and V 2 bases, and 9 bases lay outside the gene matches. In germline, CDR1 is MNHEY, CDR2 SVGEGT.

The chain carries TRBV4-2 and TRBJ2-3; a possible D gene is TRBD2 (5 bases). Germline lookup yields CDR1 LGHNA and CDR2 YNFKEQ. This CDR3 comprises 16 residues. V lost 0 bases to trimming and J lost 5 bases, with 15 bases between them. In DNA, the CDR3 is TGTGCCAGCAGCCAAGACCGAGGGTCCCCGGTAGATACGCAGTATTTT. This gives the protein CASSQDRGSPVDTQYF.

This clonotype was seen repeatedly, ten times or more. The junction differs from germline at one of its ends, possibly a read error. The V call is TRBV7-6, the J call TRBJ2-2; 10 bases map to TRBD1. CDR1 and CDR2 from the germline V gene are SGHVS and FNYEAQ. The CDR3 loop spans 15 amino acids. The CDR3 region has the DNA TGTGCTAGCAGCCTGACAGGGGGCCGCACCGGGGAGCTGTTTTTT. It codes for CASSLTGGRTGELFF.

This clonotype was seen only a few times. The rearrangement uses TRBV3-1 and TRBJ1-2; D may be TRBD1 (6 bases). CDR1 and CDR2 from the germline V gene are LGHDT and YNNKEL (reference sequence). CDR3 length: 16 amino acids. Trimming shortened V by 4 bases and J by 0 bases, and 15 bases separated the two germline ends. CDR3 region: CASSLTGLEANYGYTF. In nucleotides, the CDR3 is TGTGCCAGCAGCCTGACAGGCTTGGAGGCTAACTATGGCTACACCTTC.

This clonotype showed up just a few times. The V gene is TRBV20-1, the J gene TRBJ2-2, with TRBD1 identical over 8 bases. Trimming cost V 1 base and J 2 bases; bases outside gene matches: 3. This CDR3 region has 15 residues. The germline V gene has CDR1 DFQATT and CDR2 SNEGSKA (reference sequence). CDR3 amino acids: CSARGQGPNTGELFF. The CDR3 coding sequence is TGCAGTGCTAGAGGACAGGGGCCTAACACCGGGGAGCTGTTTTTT.

The chain recombines TRBV24-1 with TRBJ2-2; 7 nucleotides match TRBD1. The CDR3 runs 18 residues. The germline gives CDR1 KGHDR, CDR2 SFDVKD. V lost 9 bases to trimming and J lost 5 bases; unmatched junction nucleotides: 20. For the CDR3, the DNA is TGTGCCACCCAAGGAAGCGACAGGGAATCCCTTGAGACCGGGGAGCTGTTTTTT. Translated, it gives CATQGSDRESLETGELFF.

The chain joins TRBV7-9 to TRBJ2-2; tentatively, D is TRBD2 (6 bases). Trimming took off 5 bases at V and 0 bases at J, with 19 bases between the two ends. The germline CDR1 and CDR2 sequences are SEHNR and FQNEAQ (reference sequence). The CDR3 is 18 amino acids. CDR3 coding DNA: TGTGCCAGCAGCCCACGGGACGCAACGGGGGCGAACACCGGGGAGCTGTTTTTT. It encodes CASSPRDATGANTGELFF.

The chain employs TRBV6-5 and TRBJ2-3; 9 bases match TRBD2. The V gene's germline CDR1 is MNHEY and CDR2 SVGAGI. J lost 3 bases, V lost 2 bases, and 12 bases had no gene match. The CDR3 contains 18 residues. The CDR3 loop reads CASSYHVRTSEGTDTQYF. The DNA of the CDR3 is TGTGCCAGCAGTTACCACGTACGGACTAGCGAGGGAACAGATACGCAGTATTTT.

This clonotype was picked up many times. This chain joins TRBV12-3 or TRBV12-4 and TRBJ1-1; D remains ambiguous. The CDR3 loop spans 13 amino acids. V was trimmed by 3 bases and J by 11 bases, leaving 16 bases between them. The DNA of the CDR3 is TGTGCCAGCAGTTTTGGAAGCGCGGTTGAGGCTTTCTTT. Encoded protein: CASSFGSAVEAFF.

This clonotype has a handful of counts. The chain employs TRBV6-1 and TRBJ1-6; D might be TRBD1 (6 bases). V dropped 6 bases and J dropped 7 bases, with 13 bases sitting between them. The CDR3 loop spans 14 amino acids. CDR1 and CDR2 (germline): MNHNS, SASEGT. The CDR3 DNA is TGTGCCAGCAGCTGGACAGTGATAAATTCACCCCTCCACTTT. Residues: CASSWTVINSPLHF.

The chain joins TRBV10-3 to TRBJ1-1; D is unclear. V lost 7 bases, J lost 0 bases, and 12 bases lay in between. Germline V gives CDR1 ENHRY, CDR2 SYGVKD. The CDR3 extends over 14 amino acids. This chain's CDR3 is CAITKGELNTEAFF. The CDR3, as DNA: TGTGCCATCACCAAGGGAGAATTGAACACTGAAGCTTTCTTT.

The CDR3 bases are TGTGCCATCAGTGAGTCCGGGGGGCCTAGATATGGCTACACCTTC. Translated: CAISESGGPRYGYTF. This chain links TRBV10-3 with TRBJ1-2, with a tentative D call TRBD1 (6 bases). Germline CDR1 ENHRY, CDR2 SYGVKD. V was shortened by 0 bases and J by 5 bases, with 13 bases between the two germline ends. There are 15 residues in the CDR3.

This clonotype was picked up one time. The V and J genes are TRBV23-1 and TRBJ2-7, with D possibly TRBD1 on 5 matching bases. TRBV23-1 is an ORF, with its function uncertain. The V end was cut by 6 bases, the J end by 0 bases, with 6 bases between. This CDR3 region has 12 residues. CDR3 DNA sequence: TGCGCCAGCAGGGGGCCCTCCTACGAGCAGTACTTC. This translates into CASRGPSYEQYF.

With regard to this clonotype: An end of the junction differs from the germline gene, which may be a read error. V and J are TRBV2 and TRBJ2-1, with 7 bases that match TRBD1. CDR1 SNHLY and CDR2 FYNNEI come from the germline V gene. This CDR3 is built from 16 residues. The CDR3, as DNA: TGTGCCAGCAGGGAAGGACAGGTTCCCTCCTACAATGAGCAGTTCTTC. Translation: CASREGQVPSYNEQFF. Variable domain in full (rest from reference TRBV2 and TRBJ2-1): EPEVTQTPSHQVTQMGQEVILRCVPISNHLYFYWYRQILGQKVEFLVSFYNNEISEKSEIFDDQFSVERPDGSNFTLKIRSTKLEDSAMYFCASREGQVPSYNEQFFGPGTRLTVL.

J is TRBJ2-3 and V is TRBV27; TRBD1 or TRBD2 may be the D gene (5 bases each). Trimming removed 4 bases from V and 2 bases from J, with 10 bases in between. The CDR3 length is 14 residues. Germline values: CDR1 MNHEY, CDR2 SMNVEV (reference sequence). CDR3 nucleotide sequence: TGTGCCAGCAGTTCGGGACCTATCACAGATACGCAGTATTTT. Its translation: CASSSGPITDTQYF.

The chain combines TRBV6-2 or TRBV6-3 with TRBJ2-5; maybe TRBD2 (6 bases). CDR3 length: 15 amino acids. Looked up from germline, CDR1 is MNHEY and CDR2 is SVGEGT. V was cut by 4 bases and J by 0 bases, with 12 bases left in between. DNA of the CDR3: TGTGCCAGCAGTTCCCTAGGAGGGGACCAAGAGACCCAGTACTTC. Amino acid sequence: CASSSLGGDQETQYF.